A single sample is the source of the 9 T cell receptor beta chains below, sequenced in a study of metastatic and nonmetastatic thyroid tumors. All patients were treatment-naive before thyroid surgery. TCRdb re-called clones from the PCR reads using MiXCR. Seen here are more than 40,000 clones, roughly 24% observed once, and the top ten hold around 13%. Sequencing was carried out using tumor tissue. These receptors were obtained from a female donor with papillary thyroid cancer or a benign thyroid nodule (not recorded which). Some clones in this sample may be carry-over from other donors' samples.

The table lists this clone with many counts. The chain uses TRBV20-1 and TRBJ1-2; D ambiguous. Germline values: CDR1 DFQATT, CDR2 SNEGSKA (reference sequence). V was pared by 6 bases and J by 8 bases, with 19 bases between. CDR3 length: 13 residues. This CDR3 reads CSAPRWEGGGYTF. In nucleotides, the CDR3 is TGCAGTGCGCCGAGGTGGGAAGGAGGCGGCTACACCTTC.

J is TRBJ2-7 and V is TRBV10-1; possible D gene TRBD1, 6 bases. Germline CDR1 and CDR2: WNHNN and SYGVQD (reference sequence). The CDR3 runs 14 residues. V shed 7 bases and J shed 4 bases, with 17 bases lying between them. DNA of the CDR3: TGCGCCAGCAAAACAGGGCCCGCACAGTACGAGCAGTACTTC. Amino acid sequence: CASKTGPAQYEQYF.

This clone appeared a few times. V usage is TRBV6-1 and J usage is TRBJ2-2; maybe TRBD2 (5 bases). V dropped 4 bases and J dropped 6 bases, with 12 bases sitting between them. Per germline, CDR1 MNHNS and CDR2 SASEGT. This CDR3 comprises 14 residues. The CDR3 DNA reads TGTGCCAGCAGTGCGACGGAGGAGGCCGGGGAGCTGTTTTTT. Its translation is CASSATEEAGELFF.

This clone showed up many times. The chain combines TRBV11-1 with TRBJ1-2; no clear D. The CDR3 extends over 16 amino acids. The V end lost 6 bases, the J end lost 3 bases, and 20 bases lay between the germline ends. Germline V lookup: CDR1 SGHAT, CDR2 FQDESV (reference sequence). The CDR3 region is CASSQGWAASDYGYTF. Here the CDR3 DNA reads TGTGCCAGCAGTCAAGGATGGGCAGCGAGCGACTATGGCTACACCTTC.

This clone was seen ten or more times. V and J are TRBV6-1 and TRBJ1-6; TRBD1 matches at 7 bases. Trimming removed 7 bases from V and 7 bases from J; junction bases left unmatched: 10. This CDR3 region has 15 residues. Germline V gives CDR1 MNHNS, CDR2 SASEGT. Here the CDR3 DNA reads TGTGCCAGCATAAGAGACAGGGAAGGAAATTCACCCCTCCACTTT. Its protein is CASIRDREGNSPLHF.

The sample holds many counts of this clone. The chain uses TRBV11-1 and TRBJ2-3; D might be TRBD1 or TRBD2, each matching 5 bases. The CDR3 contains 16 residues. The germline V gene has CDR1 SGHAT and CDR2 FQDESV (reference sequence). The V gene lost 1 base and the J gene lost 1 base, with 12 bases spanning the gap. DNA for the CDR3: TGTGCCAGCAGCTTAGGTCGAGGGGCCCGCACAGATACGCAGTATTTT. Amino acids: CASSLGRGARTDTQYF.

This clone was seen many times. V gene TRBV7-9 combines with J gene TRBJ2-7; the D call may be TRBD1 or TRBD2 (6 bases each). Germline CDR1 SEHNR, CDR2 FQNEAQ (reference sequence). Trimming left V 4 bases short and J 4 bases short, with 17 bases between. This CDR3 is built from 15 residues. CDR3 in amino acids: CASSSGAGPIYEQYF. The CDR3 DNA follows: TGTGCCAGCAGCTCAGGGGCGGGACCCATTTACGAGCAGTACTTC.

This clone was seen once. The chain carries TRBV7-3 and TRBJ2-1, with no clear D. Trimming shortened V by 1 base and J by 4 bases, and 14 bases separated the two germline ends. This CDR3 spans 16 amino acids. From germline, CDR1 is SGHTA and CDR2 FQGTGA. In nucleotides, the CDR3 is TGTGCCAGCAGCTTAAGTCCAGTGGGGTTGTACAATGAGCAGTTCTTC. The encoded protein is CASSLSPVGLYNEQFF.

This clone turned up a few times. The genes are TRBV24-1 and TRBJ2-5; tentatively, D is TRBD2 (5 bases). The length of the CDR3 is 12 residues. Trimming pared 8 bases from V and 2 bases from J, leaving 8 bases between. Per the germline V gene, CDR1 is KGHDR and CDR2 is SFDVKD. Written as DNA, the CDR3 is TGTGCCACCACGGACTCTCAAGAGACCCAGTACTTC. The encoded protein is CATTDSQETQYF.